The rows below give T cell receptor beta chains drawn from one sample of a study of cytomegalovirus exposure and HLA in healthy donors. TCRdb's copy holds only in-frame clones and misses some; the assay was immunoSEQ multiplex PCR. The sample shows about 250,000 clones, roughly 81% of them seen only once. Sequenced input: PBMCs. All receptors come from a girl aged 2 to 9 in good health and CMV-seronegative. Both conserved end residues are trimmed from each CDR3.

cdr3_aa v_call
ASSLGLAGSYEQY TRBV5-4
ASSGQGYLNSPLH TRBV5-6
ASRSRELPQETQY TRBV2
ASSLSGTSTEQY TRBV5-6
ASSLGYSGRSYEQY TRBV7-8
ASSVLLNNEQF TRBV9
ASTQVTGELF TRBV5-1
ASSYGQGISYEQY TRBV6-5
ASSEEANSPLH TRBV2
ASSLDYLGLAGRETQY TRBV11-2
ASRRLIAGEQY TRBV7-2
ASSRGSTGTGLGELF TRBV19
ASSKLAQWGNEQF TRBV7-6
ASSQGRGASHSNQPQH TRBV4-1
ASSYSLNQPQH TRBV6-5
ASSGGGGGGTYEQY TRBV27
ASSPRTEETQY TRBV5-4
ASRGGGLNTEAF TRBV7-9
ANSQGSEETQY TRBV5-6
ASSIAGSQETQY TRBV19
ASKEVGVYEQY TRBV10-2
ASKTLPGSYEPQH TRBV6-1
ASGGLADYNEQF TRBV27
ASSFDRAYGSYT TRBV27
AISEARGGVEKLF TRBV10-3
ASSEFRGSNEKLF TRBV25-1
ASSQQGYEQY TRBV7-2
AWKEEQY TRBV30
ASSSRLAGEAYEQY TRBV27
ASSLAGGTTNEQF TRBV5-8
ASSVGGRYGYT TRBV5-6